Reported below is one T cell receptor beta chain. Study processing details: Reference gene primer amplification in the assay estimated nucleated cell counts. The assay was immunoSEQ multiplex PCR, and TCRdb's table has in-frame clones only and misses some. That table gives V, J and clone size, and the DNA gave D and trimming. Among approximately 300,000 clones listed, around 83% were seen once. The sample comes from a study of blood T cell repertoires in COVID-19. Germline V gene lookup returns CDR1 SGHRS and CDR2 YFSETQ. The CDR3 is made up of 13 amino acids. Trimming removed 6 bases at V and 5 bases at J, with 14 bases between.

This chain uses TRBV5-1 with TRBJ2-5, with D perhaps matching TRBD1 (5 bases). This TCR derives from a woman between 45 and 60 years old with acute or convalescent COVID-19. Sequencing was performed on peripheral blood. This chain's CDR3 is CASNLQAGETQYF. CDR3 DNA: TGCGCCAGCAATCTGCAGGCAGGGGAGACCCAGTACTTC.